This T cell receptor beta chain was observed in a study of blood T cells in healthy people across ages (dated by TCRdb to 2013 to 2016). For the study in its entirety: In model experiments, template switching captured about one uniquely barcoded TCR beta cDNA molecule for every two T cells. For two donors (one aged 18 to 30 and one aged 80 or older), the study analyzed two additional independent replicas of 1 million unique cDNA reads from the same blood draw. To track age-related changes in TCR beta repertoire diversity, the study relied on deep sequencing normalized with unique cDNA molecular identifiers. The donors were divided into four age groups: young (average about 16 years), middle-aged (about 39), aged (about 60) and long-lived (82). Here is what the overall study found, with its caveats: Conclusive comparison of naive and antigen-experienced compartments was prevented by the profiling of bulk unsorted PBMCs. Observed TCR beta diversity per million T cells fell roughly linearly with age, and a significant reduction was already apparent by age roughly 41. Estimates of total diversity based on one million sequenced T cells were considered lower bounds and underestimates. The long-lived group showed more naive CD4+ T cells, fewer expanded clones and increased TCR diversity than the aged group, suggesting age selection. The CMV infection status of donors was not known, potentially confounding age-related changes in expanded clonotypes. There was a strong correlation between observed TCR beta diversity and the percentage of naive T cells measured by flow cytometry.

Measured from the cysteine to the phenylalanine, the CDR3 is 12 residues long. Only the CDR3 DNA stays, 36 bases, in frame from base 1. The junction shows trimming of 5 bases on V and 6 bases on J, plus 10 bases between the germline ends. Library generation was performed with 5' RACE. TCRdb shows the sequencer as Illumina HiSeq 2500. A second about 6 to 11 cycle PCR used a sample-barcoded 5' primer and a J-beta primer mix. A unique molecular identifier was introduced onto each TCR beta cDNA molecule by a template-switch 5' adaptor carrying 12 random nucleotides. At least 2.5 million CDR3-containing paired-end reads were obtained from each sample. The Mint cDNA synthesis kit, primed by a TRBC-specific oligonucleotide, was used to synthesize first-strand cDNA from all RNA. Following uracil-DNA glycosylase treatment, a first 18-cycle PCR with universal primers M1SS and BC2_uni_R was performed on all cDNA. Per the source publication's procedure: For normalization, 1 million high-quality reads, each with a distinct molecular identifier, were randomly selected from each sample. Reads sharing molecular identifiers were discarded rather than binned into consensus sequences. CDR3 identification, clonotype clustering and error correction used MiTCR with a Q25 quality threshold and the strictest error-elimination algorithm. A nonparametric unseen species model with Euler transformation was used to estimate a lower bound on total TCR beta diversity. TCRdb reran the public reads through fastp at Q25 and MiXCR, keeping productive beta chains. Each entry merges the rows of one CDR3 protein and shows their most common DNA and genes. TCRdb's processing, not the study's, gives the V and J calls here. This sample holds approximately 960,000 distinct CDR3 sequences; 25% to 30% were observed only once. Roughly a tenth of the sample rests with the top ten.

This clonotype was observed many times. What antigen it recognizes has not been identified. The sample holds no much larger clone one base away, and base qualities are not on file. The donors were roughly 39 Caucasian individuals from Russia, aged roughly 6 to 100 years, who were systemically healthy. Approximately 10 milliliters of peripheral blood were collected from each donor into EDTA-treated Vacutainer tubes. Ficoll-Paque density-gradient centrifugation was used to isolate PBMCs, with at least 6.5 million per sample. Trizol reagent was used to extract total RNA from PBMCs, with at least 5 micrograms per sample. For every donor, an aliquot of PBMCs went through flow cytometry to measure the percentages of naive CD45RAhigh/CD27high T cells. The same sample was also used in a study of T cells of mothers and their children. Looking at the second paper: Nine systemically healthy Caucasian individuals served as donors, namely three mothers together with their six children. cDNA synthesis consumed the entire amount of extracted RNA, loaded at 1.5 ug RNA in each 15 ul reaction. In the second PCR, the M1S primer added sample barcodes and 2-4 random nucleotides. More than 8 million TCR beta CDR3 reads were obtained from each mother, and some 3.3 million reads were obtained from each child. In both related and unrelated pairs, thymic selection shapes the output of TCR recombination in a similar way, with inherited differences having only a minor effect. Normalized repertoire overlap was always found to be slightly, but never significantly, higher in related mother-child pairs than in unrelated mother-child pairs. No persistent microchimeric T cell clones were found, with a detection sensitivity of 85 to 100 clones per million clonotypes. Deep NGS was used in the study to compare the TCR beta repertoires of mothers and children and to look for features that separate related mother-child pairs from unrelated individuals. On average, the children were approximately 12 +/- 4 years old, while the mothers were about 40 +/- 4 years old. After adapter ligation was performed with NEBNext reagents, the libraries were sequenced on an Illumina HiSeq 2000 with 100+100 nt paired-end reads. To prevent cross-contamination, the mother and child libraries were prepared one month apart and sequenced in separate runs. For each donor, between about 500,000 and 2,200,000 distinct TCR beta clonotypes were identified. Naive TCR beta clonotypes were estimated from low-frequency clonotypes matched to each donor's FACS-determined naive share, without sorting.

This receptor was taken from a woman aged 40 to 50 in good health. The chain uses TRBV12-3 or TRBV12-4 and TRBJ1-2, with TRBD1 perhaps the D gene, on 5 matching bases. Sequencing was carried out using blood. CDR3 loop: CASSIGTDGYTF. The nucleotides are TGTGCCAGCAGTATAGGGACGGATGGCTACACCTTC.